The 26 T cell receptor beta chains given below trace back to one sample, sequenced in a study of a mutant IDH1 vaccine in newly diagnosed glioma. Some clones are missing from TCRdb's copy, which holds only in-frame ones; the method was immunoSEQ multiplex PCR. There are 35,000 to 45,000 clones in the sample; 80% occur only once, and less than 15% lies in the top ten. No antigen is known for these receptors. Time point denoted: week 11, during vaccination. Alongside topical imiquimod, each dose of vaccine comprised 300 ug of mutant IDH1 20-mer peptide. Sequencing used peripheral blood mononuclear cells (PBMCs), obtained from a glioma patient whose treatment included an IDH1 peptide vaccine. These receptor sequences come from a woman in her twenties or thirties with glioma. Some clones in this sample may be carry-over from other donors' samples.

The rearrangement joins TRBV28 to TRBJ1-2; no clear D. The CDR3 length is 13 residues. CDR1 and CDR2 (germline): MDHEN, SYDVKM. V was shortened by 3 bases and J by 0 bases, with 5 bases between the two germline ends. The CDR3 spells CASSFGANYGYTF. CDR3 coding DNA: TGTGCCAGCAGTTTTGGAGCTAACTATGGCTACACCTTC.

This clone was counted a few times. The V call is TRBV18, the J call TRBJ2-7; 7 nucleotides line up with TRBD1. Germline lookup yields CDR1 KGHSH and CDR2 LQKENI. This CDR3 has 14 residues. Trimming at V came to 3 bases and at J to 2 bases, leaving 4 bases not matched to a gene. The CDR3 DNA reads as TGTGCCAGCTCACCTAGACAGGGTACCTACGAGCAGTACTTC. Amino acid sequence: CASSPRQGTYEQYF.

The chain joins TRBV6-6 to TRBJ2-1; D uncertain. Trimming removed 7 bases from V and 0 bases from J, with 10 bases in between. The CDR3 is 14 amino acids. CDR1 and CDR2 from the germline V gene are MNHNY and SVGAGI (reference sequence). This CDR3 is CASKGGSSYNEQFF. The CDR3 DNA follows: TGTGCCAGCAAGGGCGGCAGCTCCTACAATGAGCAGTTCTTC.

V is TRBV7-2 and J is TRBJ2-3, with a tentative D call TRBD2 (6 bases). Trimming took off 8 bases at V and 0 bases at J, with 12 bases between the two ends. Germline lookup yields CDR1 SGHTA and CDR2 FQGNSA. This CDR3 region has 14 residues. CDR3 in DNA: TGTGCCAGCCTAGGGAGGACTAGCACAGATACGCAGTATTTT. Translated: CASLGRTSTDTQYF. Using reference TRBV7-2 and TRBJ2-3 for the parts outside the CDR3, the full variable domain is GAGVSQSPSNKVTEKGKDVELRCDPISGHTALYWYRQSLGQGLEFLIYFQGNSAPDKSGLPSDRFSAERTGGSVSTLTIQRTQQEDSAVYLCASLGRTSTDTQYFGPGTRLTVL.

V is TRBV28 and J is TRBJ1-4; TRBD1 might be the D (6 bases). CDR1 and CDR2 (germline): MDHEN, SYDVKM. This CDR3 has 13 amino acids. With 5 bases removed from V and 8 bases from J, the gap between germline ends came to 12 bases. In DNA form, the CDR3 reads TGTGCCAGCAGTCCAGGACAGAGGGAAAAACTGTTTTTT. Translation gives CASSPGQREKLFF.

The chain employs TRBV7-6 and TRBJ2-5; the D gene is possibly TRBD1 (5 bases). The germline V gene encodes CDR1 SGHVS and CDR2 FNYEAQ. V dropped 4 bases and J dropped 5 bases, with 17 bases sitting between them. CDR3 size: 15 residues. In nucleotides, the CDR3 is TGTGCCAGCAGCTCAGGGCAGGGCGCTGGGGAGACCCAGTACTTC. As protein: CASSSGQGAGETQYF.

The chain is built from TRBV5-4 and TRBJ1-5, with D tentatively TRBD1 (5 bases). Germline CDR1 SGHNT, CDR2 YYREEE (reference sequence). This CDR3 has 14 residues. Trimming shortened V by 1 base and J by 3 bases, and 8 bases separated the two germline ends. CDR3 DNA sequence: TGTGCCAGCAGCTTGCAGGGCCCCAATCAGCCCCAGCATTTT. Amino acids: CASSLQGPNQPQHF.

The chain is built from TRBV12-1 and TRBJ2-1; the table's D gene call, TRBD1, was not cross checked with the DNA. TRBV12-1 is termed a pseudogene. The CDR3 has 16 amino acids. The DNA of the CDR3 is TGTGCCAGCAGCTTTGTCGTGACAGGGTATTACAATGAGCAGTTCTTC. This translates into CASSFVVTGYYNEQFF.

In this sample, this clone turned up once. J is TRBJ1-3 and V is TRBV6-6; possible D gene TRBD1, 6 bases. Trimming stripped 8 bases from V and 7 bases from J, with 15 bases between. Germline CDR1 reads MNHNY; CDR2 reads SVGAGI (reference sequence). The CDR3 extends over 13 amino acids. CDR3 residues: CASLDGRGNTIYF. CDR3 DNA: TGTGCCAGCTTGGATGGGAGGGGGAACACCATATATTTT.

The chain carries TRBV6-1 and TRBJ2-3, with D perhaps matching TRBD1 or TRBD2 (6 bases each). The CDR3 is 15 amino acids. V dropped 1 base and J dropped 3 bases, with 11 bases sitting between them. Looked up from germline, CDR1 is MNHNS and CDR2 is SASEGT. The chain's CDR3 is CASSEGGARTDTQYF. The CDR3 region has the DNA TGTGCCAGCAGTGAAGGGGGGGCGAGGACAGATACGCAGTATTTT.

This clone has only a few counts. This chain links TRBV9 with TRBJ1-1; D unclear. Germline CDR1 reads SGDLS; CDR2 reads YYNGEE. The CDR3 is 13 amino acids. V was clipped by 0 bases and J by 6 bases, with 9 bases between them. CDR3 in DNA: TGTGCCAGCAGCGTAGGCTCTGGTTCTGAAGCTTTCTTT. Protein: CASSVGSGSEAFF. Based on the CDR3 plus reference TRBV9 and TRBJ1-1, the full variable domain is DSGVTQTPKHLITATGQRVTLRCSPRSGDLSVYWYQQSLDQGLQFLIQYYNGEERAKGNILERFSAQQFPDLHSELNLSSLELGDSALYFCASSVGSGSEAFFGQGTRLTVV.

The CDR3 nucleotides read TGCGCCAGCAGCCAGGACAGGGGGCACGACACCGGGGAGCTGTTTTTT. This translates into CASSQDRGHDTGELFF. The chain joins TRBV4-1 to TRBJ2-2; 11 bases map to TRBD1. V was clipped by 3 bases and J by 3 bases; unmatched bases: 3. This CDR3 contains 16 residues. In germline, CDR1 is MGHRA, CDR2 YSYEKL.

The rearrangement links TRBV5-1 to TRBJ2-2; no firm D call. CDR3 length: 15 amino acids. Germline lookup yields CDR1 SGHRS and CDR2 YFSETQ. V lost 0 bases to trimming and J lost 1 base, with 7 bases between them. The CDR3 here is CASSLVGRNTGELFF. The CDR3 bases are TGCGCCAGCAGCTTGGTCGGGCGGAACACCGGGGAGCTGTTTTTT.

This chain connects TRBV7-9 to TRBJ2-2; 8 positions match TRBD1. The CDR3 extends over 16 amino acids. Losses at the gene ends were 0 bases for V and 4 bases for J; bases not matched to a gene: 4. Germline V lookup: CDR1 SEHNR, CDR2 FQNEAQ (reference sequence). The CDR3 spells CASSLAGTGFTGELFF. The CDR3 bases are TGTGCCAGCAGCTTAGCAGGGACAGGCTTCACCGGGGAGCTGTTTTTT. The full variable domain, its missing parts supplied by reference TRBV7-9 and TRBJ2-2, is DTGVSQNPRHKITKRGQNVTFRCDPISEHNRLYWYRQTLGQGPEFLTYFQNEAQLEKSRLLSDRFSAERPKGSFSTLEIQRTEQGDSAMYLCASSLAGTGFTGELFFGEGSRLTVL.

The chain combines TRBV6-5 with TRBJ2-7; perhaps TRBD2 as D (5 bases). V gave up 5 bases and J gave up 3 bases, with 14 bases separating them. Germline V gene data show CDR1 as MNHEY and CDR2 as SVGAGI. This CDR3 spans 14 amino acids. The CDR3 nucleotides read TGTGCCAGCAGTCGGACTCCGAAGAGCTACGAGCAGTACTTC. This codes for CASSRTPKSYEQYF.

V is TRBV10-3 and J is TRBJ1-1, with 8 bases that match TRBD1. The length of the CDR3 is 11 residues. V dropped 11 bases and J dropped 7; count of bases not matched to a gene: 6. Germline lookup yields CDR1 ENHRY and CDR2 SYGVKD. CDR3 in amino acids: CASQGAIEAFF. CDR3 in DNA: TGTGCCTCTCAGGGGGCCATTGAAGCTTTCTTT.

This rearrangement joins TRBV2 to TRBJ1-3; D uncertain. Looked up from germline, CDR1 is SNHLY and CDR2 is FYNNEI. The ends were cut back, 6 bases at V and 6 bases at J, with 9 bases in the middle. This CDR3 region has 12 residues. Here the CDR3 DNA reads TGTGCCAGCAGGCGCCTAGTAAACACCATATATTTT. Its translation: CASRRLVNTIYF. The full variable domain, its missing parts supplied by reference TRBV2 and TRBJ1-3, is EPEVTQTPSHQVTQMGQEVILRCVPISNHLYFYWYRQILGQKVEFLVSFYNNEISEKSEIFDDQFSVERPDGSNFTLKIRSTKLEDSAMYFCASRRLVNTIYFGEGSWLTVV.

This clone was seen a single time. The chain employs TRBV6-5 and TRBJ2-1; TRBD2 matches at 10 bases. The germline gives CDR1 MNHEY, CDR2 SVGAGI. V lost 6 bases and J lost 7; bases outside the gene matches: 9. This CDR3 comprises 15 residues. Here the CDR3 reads CASSPGLAYYNEQFF. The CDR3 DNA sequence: TGTGCCAGCAGCCCGGGACTAGCGTATTATAATGAGCAGTTCTTC.

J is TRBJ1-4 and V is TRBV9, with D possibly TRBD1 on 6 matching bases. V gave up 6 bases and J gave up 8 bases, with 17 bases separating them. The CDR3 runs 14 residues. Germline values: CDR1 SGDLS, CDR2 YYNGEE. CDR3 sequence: CASTQGGAGEKLFF. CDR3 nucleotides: TGTGCCAGCACTCAAGGGGGGGCAGGAGAAAAACTGTTTTTT. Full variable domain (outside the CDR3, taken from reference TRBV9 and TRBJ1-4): DSGVTQTPKHLITATGQRVTLRCSPRSGDLSVYWYQQSLDQGLQFLIQYYNGEERAKGNILERFSAQQFPDLHSELNLSSLELGDSALYFCASTQGGAGEKLFFGSGTQLSVL.

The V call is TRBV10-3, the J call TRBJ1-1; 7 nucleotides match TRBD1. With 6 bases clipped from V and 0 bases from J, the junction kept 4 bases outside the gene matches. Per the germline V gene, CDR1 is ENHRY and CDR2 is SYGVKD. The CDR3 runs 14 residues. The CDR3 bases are TGTGCCATCAGAGGGGACAGCCTGAACACTGAAGCTTTCTTT. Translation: CAIRGDSLNTEAFF.

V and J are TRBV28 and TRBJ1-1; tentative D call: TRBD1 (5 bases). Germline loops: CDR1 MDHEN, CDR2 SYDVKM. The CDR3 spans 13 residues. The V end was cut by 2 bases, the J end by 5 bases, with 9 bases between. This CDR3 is CASSLGGDTEAFF. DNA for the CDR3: TGTGCCAGCAGTTTAGGAGGGGATACTGAAGCTTTCTTT.

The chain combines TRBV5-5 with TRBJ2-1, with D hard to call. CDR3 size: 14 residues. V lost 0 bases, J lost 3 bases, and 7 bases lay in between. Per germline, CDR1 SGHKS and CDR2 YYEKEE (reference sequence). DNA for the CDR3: TGTGCCAGCAGCTTGGGGCAAAGCTACAATGAGCAGTTCTTC. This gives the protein CASSLGQSYNEQFF.

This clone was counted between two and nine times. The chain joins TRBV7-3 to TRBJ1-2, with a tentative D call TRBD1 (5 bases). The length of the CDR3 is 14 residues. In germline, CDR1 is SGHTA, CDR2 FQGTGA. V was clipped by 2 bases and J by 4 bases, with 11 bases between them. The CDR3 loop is CASSLPGRIYGYTF. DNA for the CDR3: TGTGCCAGCAGCTTACCGGGACGTATCTATGGCTACACCTTC.

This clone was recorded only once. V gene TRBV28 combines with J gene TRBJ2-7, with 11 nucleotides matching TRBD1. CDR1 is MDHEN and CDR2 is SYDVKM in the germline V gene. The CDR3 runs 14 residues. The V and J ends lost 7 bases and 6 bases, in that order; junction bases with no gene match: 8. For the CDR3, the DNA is TGTGCCAGCACCCCGGGGACAGGGGGGCTCGAGCAGTACTTC. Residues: CASTPGTGGLEQYF.

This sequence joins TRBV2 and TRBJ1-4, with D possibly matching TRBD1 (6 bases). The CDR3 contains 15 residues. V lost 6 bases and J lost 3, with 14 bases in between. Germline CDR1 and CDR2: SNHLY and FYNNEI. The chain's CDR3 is CASRDPGESNEKLFF. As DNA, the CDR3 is TGTGCCAGCAGGGACCCAGGGGAGTCTAATGAAAAACTGTTTTTT.

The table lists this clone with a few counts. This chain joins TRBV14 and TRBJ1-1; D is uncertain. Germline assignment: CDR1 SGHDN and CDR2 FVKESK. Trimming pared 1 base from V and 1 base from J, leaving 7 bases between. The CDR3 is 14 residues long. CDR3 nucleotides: TGTGCCAGCAGCCAAGGGTCACGGAACACTGAAGCTTTCTTT. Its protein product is CASSQGSRNTEAFF.